The clone carrying this T cell receptor beta chain was observed a handful of times. Its antigen is undetermined. TCRdb ran MiXCR on the 5' RACE reads and lists one entry per CDR3 protein. The repertoire includes under 200,000 distinct CDR3 sequences, approximately 10% of them detected once, and 3% to 4% sits in the top ten. This CDR3 contains 16 residues. CDR1 is LNHNV and CDR2 is YYDKDF in the germline V gene (reference sequence). Trimming left V 0 bases short and J 1 base short, with 11 bases between. These data are taken from a study of T-cell memory formation after mild COVID-19. Overall study results and limits: Detection of some responders pre-infection suggested pre-existing cross-reactive memory T cells participated. Among CD4+ contracting clones, most were CM and EM, and CD8+ ones EMRA.

This rearrangement joins TRBV15 to TRBJ2-3; D is perhaps TRBD2 (6 bases). The sample taken for sequencing was PBMCs or a T cell subset sorted from them (not recorded which). The clonotype was recovered from a man aged 18 to 30 who had mild COVID-19 (a few samples of this study predate the infection). Cell type and time point are not known. This chain's CDR3 is CATSRDGDSRTDTQYF. The CDR3 DNA follows: TGTGCCACCAGCAGAGATGGGGACTCCCGCACAGATACGCAGTATTTT. The variable domain in full, completed from reference TRBV15 and TRBJ2-3, reads DAMVIQNPRYQVTQFGKPVTLSCSQTLNHNVMYWYQQKSSQAPKLLFHYYDKDFNNEADTPDNFQSRRPNTSFCFLDIRSPGLGDTAMYLCATSRDGDSRTDTQYFGPGTRLTVL.